This T cell receptor beta chain was found in a study of blood T cell repertoires in COVID-19. Turning to the study itself: Italy, Spain and the United States were the sources of the convalescent and acute COVID-19 samples. PBMCs, B-cell-depleted T cells, or T cells provided the cDNA or gDNA that made up the material.

In germline, CDR1 is SGHNT, CDR2 YYREEE (reference sequence). The junction had 3 bases not matched to a gene; V was cut back by 4 bases and J by 7 bases. This CDR3 region has 13 residues. The protocol was immunoSEQ multiplex PCR, while the TCRdb copy is restricted to in-frame clones and leaves out a portion. The profile covers over 350,000 clones, with 86% appearing a single time and roughly 1.4% taken by the ten largest. This receptor was taken from a woman aged 25 to 45 with active or convalescent COVID-19. Sequences were obtained from peripheral blood. The chain employs TRBV5-4 and TRBJ1-1; 11 nucleotides align to TRBD1. CDR3 bases: TGTGCCAGCAGCCCGGGACAGGGGGTTGAAGCTTTCTTT. It codes for CASSPGQGVEAFF.